This TCR beta chain is from a study of patients and donors after allogeneic stem cell transplantation. TCRdb reanalysed the RT-PCR reads using MiXCR and keeps one entry per CDR3 protein. This sample yields more than 850,000 distinct CDR3 sequences, of which about 20% are seen a single time; 5% to 7.5% belongs to the top ten. This clonotype showed up just a few times. Germline trimming cut 0 bases from V and 5 bases from J; bases unmatched to any gene: 5. The CDR3 length is 16 residues. Germline CDR1 is DFQATT and CDR2 is SNEGSKA (reference sequence). The clonotype was recovered from a human donor who was either an allogeneic HSCT recipient or a stem cell or donor lymphocyte infusion donor (not recorded which). It is not recorded whose cells these are; they may come from a transplant donor. Material for sequencing was blood, either unsorted or a sorted T cell fraction (not recorded which). The chain employs TRBV20-1 and TRBJ1-6, with TRBD1 identical over 9 bases. The DNA for the CDR3 is TGCAGTGCTAGAGATCTCCGGGACAGGGATAATTCACCCCTCCACTTT. Amino acid sequence: CSARDLRDRDNSPLHF.